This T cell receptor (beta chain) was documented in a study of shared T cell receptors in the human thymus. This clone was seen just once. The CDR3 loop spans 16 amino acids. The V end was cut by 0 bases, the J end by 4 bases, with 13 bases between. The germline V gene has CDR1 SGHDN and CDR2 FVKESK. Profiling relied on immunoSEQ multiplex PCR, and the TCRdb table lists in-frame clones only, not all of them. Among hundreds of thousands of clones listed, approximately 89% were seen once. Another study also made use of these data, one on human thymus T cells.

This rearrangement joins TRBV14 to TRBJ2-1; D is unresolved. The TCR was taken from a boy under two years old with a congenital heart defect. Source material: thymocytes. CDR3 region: CASSQERKAQYNEQFF. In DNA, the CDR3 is TGTGCCAGCAGCCAAGAACGCAAGGCACAGTACAATGAGCAGTTCTTC.